Following are 7 T cell receptor beta chains from one sample sequenced in a study of T cell responses to AZD1222 COVID-19 vaccine. Libraries were prepared by immunoSEQ multiplex PCR; TCRdb keeps only in-frame clonotypes and omits some of them. The table records roughly 120,000 clones, more than 75% of them present only once. The source material was peripheral blood, sampled on day 0 of AZD1222 vaccination. All receptors derive from an adult in good health.

This chain's CDR3 is CASSLFRQDGNGYTF. The CDR3 DNA reads as TGTGCCAGCAGTTTATTTCGACAGGATGGGAATGGCTACACCTTC. J is TRBJ1-2 and V is TRBV27; tentatively, D is TRBD1 (6 bases). From germline, CDR1 is MNHEY and CDR2 SMNVEV (reference sequence). This CDR3 has 15 residues. V gave up 1 base and J gave up 6 bases, with 15 bases separating them.

The rearrangement joins TRBV5-5 to TRBJ1-5, with D unclear. The CDR3 has 13 amino acids. Germline values: CDR1 SGHKS, CDR2 YYEKEE (reference sequence). Trimming shortened V by 2 bases and J by 4 bases, and 7 bases separated the two germline ends. The CDR3 region has the DNA TGTGCCAGCAGCTTTTGGGAAAATCAGCCCCAGCATTTT. As protein: CASSFWENQPQHF.

The chain joins TRBV6-5 to TRBJ1-2; D is ambiguous. The CDR3 consists of 15 residues. Germline V gene sequence: CDR1 MNHEY, CDR2 SVGAGI. V was shortened by 5 bases and J by 5 bases, with 18 bases between the two germline ends. The CDR3 nucleotides read TGTGCCAGCAGTCCCCGAGAGGGAAGTAGGTATGGCTACACCTTC. The encoded protein is CASSPREGSRYGYTF.

The V call is TRBV6-5, the J call TRBJ1-5; 9 nucleotides agree with TRBD1. Trimming took 5 bases from V and 3 from J; bases not matched to a gene: 5. This CDR3 region has 15 residues. Germline V CDR1 and CDR2: MNHEY, SVGAGI. The CDR3 sequence is CASSMGQGYNQPQHF. The CDR3 coding sequence is TGTGCCAGCAGTATGGGACAGGGTTACAATCAGCCCCAGCATTTT.

The chain couples TRBV27 to TRBJ1-1; 7 positions match TRBD1. Trimming took 5 bases from V and 5 from J; bases not matched to a gene: 11. Per germline, CDR1 MNHEY and CDR2 SMNVEV (reference sequence). This CDR3 is built from 15 residues. CDR3 sequence reads: CASSLTDRAGTEAFF. CDR3 nucleotides: TGTGCCAGCAGTCTAACTGACAGGGCCGGGACTGAAGCTTTCTTT.

The rearrangement links TRBV6-1 to TRBJ1-5, with unresolved D. The ends were cut back, 3 bases at V and 1 base at J, with 16 bases in the middle. This CDR3 region has 17 residues. Germline CDR1 reads MNHNS; CDR2 reads SASEGT. The CDR3 DNA sequence: TGTGCCAGCAGTGATCATTGGGCAGGAGGCAGCAATCAGCCCCAGCATTTT. Protein product: CASSDHWAGGSNQPQHF.

This clone appeared a few times. The chain links TRBV15 to TRBJ1-5, with D possibly matching TRBD1 (5 bases). Germline CDR1 is LNHNV and CDR2 is YYDKDF (reference sequence). Trimming removed 5 bases at V and 2 bases at J, with 10 bases between. The CDR3 consists of 14 residues. The CDR3 reads CATSAGRGNQPQHF. The CDR3 coding sequence is TGTGCCACCAGCGCTGGCAGGGGCAATCAGCCCCAGCATTTT.